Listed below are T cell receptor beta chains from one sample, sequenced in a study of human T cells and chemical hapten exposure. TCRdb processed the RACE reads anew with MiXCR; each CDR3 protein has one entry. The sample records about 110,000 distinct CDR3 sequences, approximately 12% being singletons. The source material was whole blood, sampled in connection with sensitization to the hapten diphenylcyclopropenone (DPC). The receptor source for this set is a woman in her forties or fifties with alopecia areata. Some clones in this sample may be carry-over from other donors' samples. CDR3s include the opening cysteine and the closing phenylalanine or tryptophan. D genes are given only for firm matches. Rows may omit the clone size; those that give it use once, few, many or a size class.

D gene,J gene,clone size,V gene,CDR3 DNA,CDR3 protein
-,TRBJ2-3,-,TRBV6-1,TGTGCCAGCAGTGAAGTCAACCGGGGCACAGATACGCAGTATTTT,CASSEVNRGTDTQYF
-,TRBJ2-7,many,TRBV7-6,TGTGCCAGCAGCTTATCCAGCGCATCCTACGAGCAGTACTTC,CASSLSSASYEQYF
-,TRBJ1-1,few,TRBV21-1,TGTGCCAGCAGCAAGGGCCCAGGCCCCCCTGGTGAAGCTTTCTTT,CASSKGPGPPGEAFF
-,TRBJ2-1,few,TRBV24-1,TGTGCCACCAGTGATTTGACAGGGTGGTTCTTC,CATSDLTGWFF
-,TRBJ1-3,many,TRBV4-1,TGCGCCAGCAGCCAAGATCAGGGGCTAGACTCTGGAAACACCATATATTTT,CASSQDQGLDSGNTIYF
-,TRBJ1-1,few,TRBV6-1,TGTGCCAGCAGTGAGTCTGGGGGCGGCACTGAAGCTTTCTTT,CASSESGGGTEAFF
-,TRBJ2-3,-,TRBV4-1,TGCGCCAGCAGCCAAGATAACGGACCGGGACCTGACGATACGCAGTATTTT,CASSQDNGPGPDDTQYF
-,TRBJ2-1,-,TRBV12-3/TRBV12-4,TGTGCCAGCAGTTTAGGGTTCGATGAGCAGTTCTTC,CASSLGFDEQFF
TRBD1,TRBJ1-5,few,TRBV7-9,TGTGCCAGCAGCTTAGGTTGGACAGGGAATAGCAATCAGCCCCAGCATTTT,CASSLGWTGNSNQPQHF
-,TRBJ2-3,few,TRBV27,TGTGCCAGCAGTGGTCTAGTTCGTGGCACAGATACGCAGTATTTT,CASSGLVRGTDTQYF
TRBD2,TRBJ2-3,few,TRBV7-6,TGTGCCAGCGACCAGAGGGCGCGGGGGGCCGCAGATACGCAGTATTTT,CASDQRARGAADTQYF
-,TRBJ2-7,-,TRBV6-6,TGTGCCAGCCGAGGACAGCACTACGAGCAGTACTTC,CASRGQHYEQYF
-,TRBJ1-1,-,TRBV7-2,TGTGCCAGCAGCTCTCGATTCGAAGCTTTCTTT,CASSSRFEAFF
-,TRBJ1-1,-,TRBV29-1,TGCAGCGTCGACGTTATGAACACTGAAGCTTTCTTT,CSVDVMNTEAFF
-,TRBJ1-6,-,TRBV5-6,TGTGCCAGCAGCTTGGGACGGGTCAATTCACCCCTCCACTTT,CASSLGRVNSPLHF
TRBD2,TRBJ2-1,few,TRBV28,TGTGCCAGCAGTTCTAGCGGGAACGTCTACAATGAGCAGTTCTTC,CASSSSGNVYNEQFF
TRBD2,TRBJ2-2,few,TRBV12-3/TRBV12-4,TGTGCCAGCAGTAGATCGCGGGGGACGAACACCGGGGAGCTGTTTTTT,CASSRSRGTNTGELFF
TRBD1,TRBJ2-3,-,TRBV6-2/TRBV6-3,TGTGCCAGCAGAGGACCCAGACAGGGGGCGGATACGCAGTATTTT,CASRGPRQGADTQYF
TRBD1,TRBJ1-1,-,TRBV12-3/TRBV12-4,TGTGCCAGCAGTTTATCGGGGACAGGGGGCGGAGAAGCTTTCTTT,CASSLSGTGGGEAFF
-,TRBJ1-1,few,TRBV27,TGTGCCAGCGGGCGGTACATGAACACTGAAGCTTTCTTT,CASGRYMNTEAFF
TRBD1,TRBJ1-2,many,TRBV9,TGTGCCAGCAGCGTAGGGACAGGGGACAACTATGGCTACACCTTC,CASSVGTGDNYGYTF
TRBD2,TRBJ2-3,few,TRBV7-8,TGTGCCAGCAGCCCCTTCGGCCTAGCGGGCCGCACAGATACGCAGTATTTT,CASSPFGLAGRTDTQYF
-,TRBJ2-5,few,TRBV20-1,TGCAGTGCTAGAGATCGGAAAAGGGAGTACCAAGAGACCCAGTACTTC,CSARDRKREYQETQYF
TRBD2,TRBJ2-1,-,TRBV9,TGTGCCAGCAGCGTAGGGCTAGCGGCCGGCGGCTCCTACAATGAGCAGTTCTTC,CASSVGLAAGGSYNEQFF
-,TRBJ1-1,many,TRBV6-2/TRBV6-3,TGTGCCAGCAGCAGTTTTGCAGGGTGGGCGACTGAAGCTTTCTTT,CASSSFAGWATEAFF
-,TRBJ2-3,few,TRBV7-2,TGTGCCAGCAGATCTAGCTCGACAGATACGCAGTATTTT,CASRSSSTDTQYF
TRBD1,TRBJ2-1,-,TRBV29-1,TGCAGCGTTGACGGGACGTGGGACAGGGCCTACAATGAGCAGTTCTTC,CSVDGTWDRAYNEQFF
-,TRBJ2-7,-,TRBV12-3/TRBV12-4,TGTGCCAGCACCCTGACTAGTTCCTACGAGCAGTACTTC,CASTLTSSYEQYF
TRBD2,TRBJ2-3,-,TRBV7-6,TGTGCCAGCAGCGCGCCGGGACTAGCGGTCACAGATACGCAGTATTTT,CASSAPGLAVTDTQYF
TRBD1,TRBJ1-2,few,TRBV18,TGTGCCAGCTCACCTGCCCGCACGTCCGGGACAGAAGATAACTATGGCTACACCTTC,CASSPARTSGTEDNYGYTF
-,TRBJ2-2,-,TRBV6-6,TGTGCCAGCAGTTACTCCCAGGGAAGGGCCGGGGAGCTGTTTTTT,CASSYSQGRAGELFF
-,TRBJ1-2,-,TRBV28,TGTGCCAGCGCGACCGGGACCCTCTTCTATGGCTACACCTTC,CASATGTLFYGYTF
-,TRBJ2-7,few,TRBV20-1,TGCAGTGCTAGGTTGACGGGCCACTACGAGCAGTACTTC,CSARLTGHYEQYF